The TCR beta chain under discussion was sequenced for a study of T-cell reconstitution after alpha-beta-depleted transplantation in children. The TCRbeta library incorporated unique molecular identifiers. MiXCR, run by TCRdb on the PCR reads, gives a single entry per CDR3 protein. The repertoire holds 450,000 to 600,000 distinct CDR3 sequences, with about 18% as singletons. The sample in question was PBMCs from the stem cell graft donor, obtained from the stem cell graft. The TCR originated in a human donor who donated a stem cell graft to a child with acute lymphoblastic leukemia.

This CDR3 is CASSFDRGEGDEQYF. In nucleotides, the CDR3 is TGTGCCAGCAGCTTTGACAGGGGGGAGGGGGACGAGCAGTACTTC. The chain combines TRBV13 with TRBJ2-7; the match to TRBD1 covers 9 bases. The germline V gene has CDR1 PRHDT and CDR2 FYEKMQ (reference sequence). V trimming: 3 bases; J trimming: 5 bases; junction bases outside the gene matches: 8. This CDR3 spans 15 amino acids.